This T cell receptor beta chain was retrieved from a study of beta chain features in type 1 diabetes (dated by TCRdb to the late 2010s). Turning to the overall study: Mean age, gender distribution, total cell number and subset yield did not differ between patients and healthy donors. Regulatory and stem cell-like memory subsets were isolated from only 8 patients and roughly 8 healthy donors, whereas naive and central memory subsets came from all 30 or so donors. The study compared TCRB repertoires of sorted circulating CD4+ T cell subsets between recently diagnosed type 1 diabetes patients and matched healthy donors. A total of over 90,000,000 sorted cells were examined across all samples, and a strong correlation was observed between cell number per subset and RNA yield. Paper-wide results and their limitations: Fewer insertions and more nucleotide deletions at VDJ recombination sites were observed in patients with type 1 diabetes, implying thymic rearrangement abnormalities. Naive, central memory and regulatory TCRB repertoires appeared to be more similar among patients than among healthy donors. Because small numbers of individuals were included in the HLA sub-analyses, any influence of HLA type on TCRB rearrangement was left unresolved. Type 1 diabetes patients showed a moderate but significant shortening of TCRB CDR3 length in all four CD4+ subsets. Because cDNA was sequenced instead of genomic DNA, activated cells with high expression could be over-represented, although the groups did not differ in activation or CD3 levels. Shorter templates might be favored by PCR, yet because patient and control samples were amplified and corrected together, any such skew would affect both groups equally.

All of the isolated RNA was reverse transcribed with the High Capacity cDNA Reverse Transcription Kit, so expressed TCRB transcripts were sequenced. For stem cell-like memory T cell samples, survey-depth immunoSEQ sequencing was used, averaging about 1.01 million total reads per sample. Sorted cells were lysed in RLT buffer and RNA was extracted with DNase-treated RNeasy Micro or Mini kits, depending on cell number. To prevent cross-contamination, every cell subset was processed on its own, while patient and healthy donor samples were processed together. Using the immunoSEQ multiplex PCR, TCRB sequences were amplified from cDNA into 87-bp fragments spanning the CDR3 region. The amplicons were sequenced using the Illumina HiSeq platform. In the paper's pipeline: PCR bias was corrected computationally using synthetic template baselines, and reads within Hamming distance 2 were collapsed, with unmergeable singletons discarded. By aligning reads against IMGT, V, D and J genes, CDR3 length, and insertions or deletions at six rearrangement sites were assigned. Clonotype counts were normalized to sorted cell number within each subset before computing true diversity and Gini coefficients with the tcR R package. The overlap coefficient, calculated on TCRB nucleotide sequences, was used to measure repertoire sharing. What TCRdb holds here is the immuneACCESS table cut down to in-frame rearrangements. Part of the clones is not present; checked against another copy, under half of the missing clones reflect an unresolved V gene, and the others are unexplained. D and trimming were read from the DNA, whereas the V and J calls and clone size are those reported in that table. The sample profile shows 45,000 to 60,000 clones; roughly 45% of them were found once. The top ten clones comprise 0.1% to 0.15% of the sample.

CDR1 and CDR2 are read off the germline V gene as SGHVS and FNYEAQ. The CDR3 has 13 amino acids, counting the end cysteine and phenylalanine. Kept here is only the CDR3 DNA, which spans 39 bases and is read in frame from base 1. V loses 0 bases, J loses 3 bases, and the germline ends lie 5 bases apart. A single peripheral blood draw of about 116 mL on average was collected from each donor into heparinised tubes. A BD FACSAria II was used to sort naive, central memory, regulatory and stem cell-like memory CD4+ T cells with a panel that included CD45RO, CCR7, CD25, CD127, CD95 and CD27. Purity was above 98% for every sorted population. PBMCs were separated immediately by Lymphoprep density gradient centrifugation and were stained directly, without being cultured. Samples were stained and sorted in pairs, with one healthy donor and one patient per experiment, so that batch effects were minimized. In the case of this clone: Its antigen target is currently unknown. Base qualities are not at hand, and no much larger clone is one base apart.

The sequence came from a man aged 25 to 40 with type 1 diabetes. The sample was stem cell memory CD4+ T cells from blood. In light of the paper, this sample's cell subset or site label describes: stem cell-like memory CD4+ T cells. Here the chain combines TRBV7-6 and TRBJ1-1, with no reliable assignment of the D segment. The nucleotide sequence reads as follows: TGTGCCAGCAGCTTAGCACCGGACACTGAAGCTTTCTTT. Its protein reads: CASSLAPDTEAFF.